This TCR beta chain is from a study of cytomegalovirus exposure and HLA in healthy donors. Study findings and constraints: In vitro confirmation showed a few CMV-associated chains to be CMV antigen specific. TCR beta chains numbering about 160 were designated cytomegalovirus-associated. Indistinguishability led to the exclusion of some V segments, TRBV6-2 and TRBV6-3 included.

Samples came from healthy bone marrow donors. Germline V gene data show CDR1 as LGHNA and CDR2 as YNFKEQ. The V and J ends lost 1 base and 1 base respectively, with 15 bases between them. This CDR3 region has 17 residues. PCR was performed using 60 Vbeta and 13 Jbeta primers. Sequencing was performed with immunoSEQ multiplex PCR; in TCRdb, only in-frame clones are kept and a portion is missing. The sample lists about 150,000 clones, 70% to 80% occurring once. Comment on this clone: Antigen specificity is unknown.

This receptor was obtained from a man aged 30-40 years in good health and CMV-seropositive. The sample taken for sequencing was PBMCs. V and J are TRBV4-2 and TRBJ2-3, with D maybe TRBD2 (7 bases). The CDR3 DNA follows: TGTGCCAGCAGCCAAGGGGTAGGGGGAGGGGGCACAGATACGCAGTATTTT. Translation gives CASSQGVGGGGTDTQYF.